What follows are 29 T cell receptor beta chains derived from one specimen sequenced in a study of Ad26.COV2.S vaccination and SARS-CoV-2 variants. TCRdb keeps only in-frame clones here, not all; method: immunoSEQ multiplex PCR. The sample includes 45,000 or so clones, roughly 80% seen only once; the top ten take over 40%. The sample in question was peripheral blood, obtained after recovery from COVID-19. Every receptor here comes from a human donor who had recovered from COVID-19.

The CDR3 bases are TGTGCCAGCAGTGACGGGGGGACAGGTGTGGATGAGCAGTTCTTC. Encoded protein: CASSDGGTGVDEQFF. The V call is TRBV2, the J call TRBJ2-1; maybe TRBD1 (8 bases). The CDR3 consists of 15 residues. V lost 3 bases and J lost 8, with 17 bases in between. Germline V lookup: CDR1 SNHLY, CDR2 FYNNEI.

The CDR3 here is CASSQEKGLSAWGLFF. DNA for the CDR3: TGCGCCAGCAGCCAAGAAAAAGGGCTCTCCGCTTGGGGACTGTTTTTT. The chain is built from TRBV4-1 and TRBJ1-4; the D is unclear. V lost 0 bases and J lost 13, with 21 bases in between. CDR3 length: 16 residues. Per germline, CDR1 MGHRA and CDR2 YSYEKL.

The chain is built from TRBV27 and TRBJ1-2; a weak D match, TRBD1 (5 bases). V was trimmed by 6 bases and J by 0 bases, leaving 17 bases between them. The germline V gene encodes CDR1 MNHEY and CDR2 SMNVEV (reference sequence). The CDR3 contains 16 residues. CDR3 loop: CASRSGWGNSNYGYTF. The CDR3 region has the DNA TGTGCCAGCAGGTCAGGGTGGGGAAATTCTAACTATGGCTACACCTTC.

The V gene is TRBV5-8, the J gene TRBJ1-6; D is perhaps TRBD1 (5 bases). The germline V gene encodes CDR1 SGHTS and CDR2 YDEGEE. This CDR3 is 16 amino acids long. V lost 1 base and J lost 10, with 18 bases in between. For the CDR3, the DNA is TGTGCCAGCAGCTTGACATTCGGGCAGGGAGGGTCACCCCTCCACTTT. Protein sequence: CASSLTFGQGGSPLHF. Using reference TRBV5-8 and TRBJ1-6 for the parts outside the CDR3, the full variable domain is EAGVTQSPTHLIKTRGQQATLRCSPISGHTSVYWYQQALGLGLQFLLWYDEGEERNRGNFPPRFSGRQFPNYSSELNVNALELEDSALYLCASSLTFGQGGSPLHFGNGTRLTVT.

The chain uses TRBV5-1 and TRBJ1-2; 7 bases are shared with TRBD1. Germline V CDR1 and CDR2: SGHRS, YFSETQ. The CDR3 has 14 residues. The ends lost 4 bases at V and 0 bases at J; junction bases unmatched: 3. Here the CDR3 reads CASSPGTANYGYTF. CDR3 DNA sequence: TGCGCCAGCAGCCCCGGGACAGCTAACTATGGCTACACCTTC.

V is TRBV5-1 and J is TRBJ1-1; a weak D match, TRBD1 (5 bases). Trimming removed 4 bases at V and 4 bases at J, with 17 bases between. The CDR3 sequence is 15 residues long. The germline CDR1 and CDR2 sequences are SGHRS and YFSETQ. Written as DNA, the CDR3 is TGCGCCAGCAGCGGAGGCTGGGGGGGAGGCACTGAAGCTTTCTTT. Its translation is CASSGGWGGGTEAFF. Full variable domain (outside the CDR3, taken from reference TRBV5-1 and TRBJ1-1): KAGVTQTPRYLIKTRGQQVTLSCSPISGHRSVSWYQQTPGQGLQFLFEYFSETQRNKGNFPGRFSGRQFSNSRSEMNVSTLELGDSALYLCASSGGWGGGTEAFFGQGTRLTVV.

The chain combines TRBV27 with TRBJ2-4; D is perhaps TRBD1 or TRBD2 (5 bases each). Per the germline V gene, CDR1 is MNHEY and CDR2 is SMNVEV (reference sequence). Trimming pared 8 bases from V and 2 bases from J, leaving 13 bases between. The CDR3 spans 14 residues. The CDR3 region is CASGGGDTKNIQYF. CDR3 in DNA: TGTGCCAGCGGGGGTGGGGATACCAAAAACATTCAGTACTTC.

This clone was counted a single time. V gene TRBV9 combines with J gene TRBJ2-3; D gene unclear. Per the germline V gene, CDR1 is SGDLS and CDR2 is YYNGEE. The CDR3 contains 13 residues. Between the trimmed V and J ends, which lost 2 bases and 2 bases, there was a span of 6 bases. In nucleotides, the CDR3 is TGTGCCAGCAGCGTCGAATACACAGATACGCAGTATTTT. The encoded protein is CASSVEYTDTQYF.

This chain connects TRBV27 to TRBJ2-1; 7 bases line up with TRBD1. From germline, CDR1 is MNHEY and CDR2 SMNVEV (reference sequence). The V and J ends lost 5 bases and 0 bases, in that order; junction bases with no gene match: 10. This CDR3 is 17 amino acids long. The DNA of the CDR3 is TGTGCCAGCAGTCACCCGCCCTACAGGGGCTCCTACAATGAGCAGTTCTTC. Residues: CASSHPPYRGSYNEQFF.

This chain uses TRBV14 with TRBJ1-2; TRBD1 is a possible D gene (6 bases). This CDR3 contains 14 residues. V was shortened by 0 bases and J by 8 bases, with 13 bases between the two germline ends. Germline V gives CDR1 SGHDN, CDR2 FVKESK. The CDR3 loop reads CASSQDTRGTGYTF. CDR3 bases: TGTGCCAGCAGCCAAGATACAAGGGGGACCGGCTACACCTTC.

The chain carries TRBV10-3 and TRBJ1-1; D possibly corresponds to TRBD1 (5 bases). This CDR3 is 15 amino acids long. Trimming cost V 0 bases and J 4 bases, with 12 bases left between them. Germline V gives CDR1 ENHRY, CDR2 SYGVKD. As DNA, the CDR3 is TGTGCCATCAGTGAGTCCTTTGACAGACGCACTGAAGCTTTCTTT. This translates into CAISESFDRRTEAFF.

The chain links TRBV3-1 (or the pseudogene TRBV3-2) to TRBJ2-3, with D possibly TRBD2 on 6 matching bases. CDR3 length: 18 residues. Germline V lookup: CDR1 LGHDT, CDR2 YNNKEL (reference sequence). Trimming removed 0 bases at V and 4 bases at J, with 20 bases between. CDR3 protein: CASSQEREEQWGADTQYF. Written as DNA, the CDR3 is TGTGCCAGCAGCCAAGAGAGGGAGGAGCAGTGGGGTGCAGATACGCAGTATTTT.

The J gene is TRBJ1-2, the V gene TRBV28; D is perhaps TRBD1 (5 bases). CDR3 length: 14 amino acids. V was clipped by 6 bases and J by 8 bases, with 19 bases between them. Germline V gene sequence: CDR1 MDHEN, CDR2 SYDVKM. CDR3 protein: CASSEGWGDQGYTF. The CDR3 coding sequence is TGTGCCAGCAGCGAAGGTTGGGGGGATCAAGGCTACACCTTC.

This clone occurred once. V and J are TRBV5-1 and TRBJ2-7, with 10 bases matching TRBD2. This CDR3 region has 15 residues. Trimming removed 4 bases from V and 3 bases from J; junction bases left unmatched: 7. Germline-derived CDR1 and CDR2 are SGHRS and YFSETQ. In nucleotides, the CDR3 is TGCGCCAGCAGCCCAGGGACTAGCGCACTCTACGAGCAGTACTTC. The encoded protein is CASSPGTSALYEQYF.

The sample holds one count of this clone. This sequence joins TRBV5-6 and TRBJ2-7, with 8 bases that match TRBD2. This CDR3 spans 14 amino acids. V dropped 4 bases and J dropped 6; count of bases not matched to a gene: 9. CDR1 and CDR2 from the germline V gene are SGHDT and YYEEEE. The CDR3, as DNA: TGTGCCAGCAGCCGTAGCGGGGCCCGTGCCGAGCAGTACTTC. It yields the protein CASSRSGARAEQYF.

V usage is TRBV7-6 and J usage is TRBJ2-7, with D uncertain. The CDR3 has 13 residues. V lost 1 base and J lost 3, with 7 bases in between. Germline values: CDR1 SGHVS, CDR2 FNYEAQ. CDR3 sequence: CASSLEVNYEQYF. The CDR3 nucleotides read TGTGCCAGCAGCTTAGAGGTGAACTACGAGCAGTACTTC. The entire variable domain, with the rest obtained from reference TRBV7-6 and TRBJ2-7, is as follows: GAGVSQSPRYKVTKRGQDVALRCDPISGHVSLYWYRQALGQGPEFLTYFNYEAQQDKSGLPNDRFSAERPEGSISTLTIQRTEQRDSAMYRCASSLEVNYEQYFGPGTRLTVT.

This clone appeared a few times. In DNA, the CDR3 is TGTGCCAGCAGAGGGAGTTTGGCCTACAATGAGCAGTTCTTC. It yields the protein CASRGSLAYNEQFF. V and J are TRBV2 and TRBJ2-1, with D tentatively TRBD2 (5 bases). The V gene's germline CDR1 is SNHLY and CDR2 FYNNEI. V was shortened by 6 bases and J by 2 bases, with 11 bases between the two germline ends. CDR3 length: 14 residues.

The chain is built from TRBV27 and TRBJ2-7; no clear D gene. Trimming stripped 6 bases from V and 1 base from J, with 13 bases between. The CDR3 has 14 amino acids. Germline CDR1 is MNHEY and CDR2 is SMNVEV (reference sequence). DNA of the CDR3: TGTGCCAGCAGCCCGCAGAGCGTATCCTACGAGCAGTACTTC. Translated: CASSPQSVSYEQYF.

The table lists this clone with a few counts. CDR3 coding DNA: TGCGCCAGCAGCTTACTAAGCGGGAGAGTATACGAGCAGTACTTC. Translating it yields CASSLLSGRVYEQYF. V is TRBV5-1 and J is TRBJ2-7, with TRBD2 matching over 8 bases. CDR1 is SGHRS and CDR2 is YFSETQ in the germline V gene. V dropped 2 bases and J dropped 4; count of bases not matched to a gene: 8. The length of the CDR3 is 15 residues.

The chain uses TRBV6-5 and TRBJ1-3, with 7 nucleotides matching TRBD1. In germline, CDR1 is MNHEY, CDR2 SVGAGI. Trimming at V came to 6 bases and at J to 7 bases, leaving 9 bases not matched to a gene. The CDR3 spans 14 residues. The CDR3 sequence is CASRKPGQLNTIYF. CDR3 in DNA: TGTGCCAGCAGGAAACCGGGACAGCTGAACACCATATATTTT.

The J gene is TRBJ2-2, the V gene TRBV10-1; the D gene could be TRBD1 or TRBD2 (5 bases each). CDR3 length: 17 amino acids. Germline CDR1 is WNHNN and CDR2 is SYGVQD (reference sequence). With 4 bases removed from V and 4 bases from J, the gap between germline ends came to 19 bases. This CDR3 is CASSGSLSPGRTGELFF. In nucleotides, the CDR3 is TGCGCCAGCAGTGGGTCTCTCAGTCCGGGGCGCACCGGGGAGCTGTTTTTT.

The V gene is TRBV10-1, the J gene TRBJ1-5, with 9 bases matching TRBD1. J was trimmed by 0 bases and V by 7 bases; bases with no gene match: 10. CDR3 length: 17 residues. Germline CDR1 reads WNHNN; CDR2 reads SYGVQD (reference sequence). The CDR3 loop is CASTPGQGPYSNQPQHF. In DNA, the CDR3 is TGCGCCAGCACCCCGGGACAGGGCCCCTATAGCAATCAGCCCCAGCATTTT.

Here the CDR3 DNA reads TGTGCCACCAGTGAAGGGACTTCCAATCAGCCCCAGCATTTT. Translating it yields CATSEGTSNQPQHF. The rearrangement links TRBV24-1 to TRBJ1-5, with D perhaps matching TRBD1 (5 bases). Germline CDR1 is KGHDR and CDR2 is SFDVKD. The V gene lost 4 bases and the J gene lost 3 bases, with 9 bases spanning the gap. The CDR3 contains 14 residues.

The V call is TRBV15, the J call TRBJ2-3; D gene uncertain. V was cut by 3 bases and J by 1 base, with 8 bases left in between. This CDR3 region has 14 residues. Germline lookup yields CDR1 LNHNV and CDR2 YYDKDF (reference sequence). CDR3 bases: TGTGCCACCAGCAGTGTTTCACGCACAGATACGCAGTATTTT. Encoded protein: CATSSVSRTDTQYF.

This clone was counted a few times. The genes are TRBV15 and TRBJ1-1, with unresolved D. Germline CDR1 LNHNV, CDR2 YYDKDF (reference sequence). Trimming shortened V by 1 base and J by 3 bases, and 12 bases separated the two germline ends. This CDR3 has 15 residues. The CDR3, as DNA: TGTGCCACCAGCAGAGGGTTGGAGCTTTACACTGAAGCTTTCTTT. Translated: CATSRGLELYTEAFF.

This clone was recorded once. The rearrangement links TRBV6-6 to TRBJ1-2, with TRBD1 identical over 9 bases. Germline CDR1 is MNHNY and CDR2 is SVGAGI (reference sequence). The CDR3 is made up of 16 amino acids. The junction had 15 bases not matched to a gene; V was cut back by 7 bases and J by 6 bases. In nucleotides, the CDR3 is TGTGCCAGCATAGGGCAGGCGGGGACAGGGATAGATGGCTACACCTTC. Protein product: CASIGQAGTGIDGYTF.

The V and J genes are TRBV5-1 and TRBJ1-1; D is ambiguous. The CDR3 has 12 amino acids. The V gene lost 0 bases and the J gene lost 6 bases, with 6 bases spanning the gap. The germline CDR1 and CDR2 sequences are SGHRS and YFSETQ. CDR3 loop: CASSLGGPEAFF. The CDR3 DNA follows: TGCGCCAGCAGCTTGGGAGGCCCTGAAGCTTTCTTT.

The CDR3 protein is CASSPLPSAGELFF. As DNA, the CDR3 is TGTGCCAGCTCACCACTTCCCAGCGCCGGGGAGCTGTTTTTT. The chain uses TRBV18 and TRBJ2-2, with unresolved D. Germline loops: CDR1 KGHSH, CDR2 LQKENI. V lost 1 base and J 6 bases, leaving 9 bases between the germline ends. This CDR3 is built from 14 residues.

The V call is TRBV4-2, the J call TRBJ2-5, with D possibly TRBD2 on 6 matching bases. This CDR3 contains 17 residues. CDR1 and CDR2 (germline): LGHNA, YNFKEQ. Deletions cut 1 base from V and 5 bases from J, with 20 bases between. The CDR3 here is CASSQGASVEYGETQYF. The CDR3 nucleotides read TGTGCCAGCAGCCAAGGGGCTAGCGTAGAGTATGGGGAGACCCAGTACTTC.